Included here is one T cell receptor (beta chain) sequence, with context. The antigen remains unidentified. Time point in this sample: patch test 1, 2 weeks after DPC sensitization. Treatment noted: therapeutic diphenylcyclopropenone sensitization with weekly scalp DPC. CDR1 is SGHVS and CDR2 is FNYEAQ in the germline V gene. This CDR3 has 19 residues. Trimming took 5 bases from V and 6 from J; bases not matched to a gene: 19. These data are taken from a study of human T cells and chemical hapten exposure. Study in general: Per-sample TCR yield variability stemmed mainly from small pooled library volume differences. Findings of the study overall: TCRs exceeding 1 in 1000 frequency stayed unchanged with DPC sensitization.

MiXCR, applied by TCRdb to the RACE reads, yields one record per CDR3 protein. The table lists fewer than 400,000 distinct CDR3 sequences, around 7% of them singletons. The material was whole blood, obtained in connection with sensitization to the hapten diphenylcyclopropenone (DPC). The gene calls are TRBV7-6 and TRBJ1-6, with 7 nucleotides matching TRBD1. This TCR came from a woman between 18 and 29 years old with alopecia areata. Some clones in this sample may be carry-over from other donors' samples. The CDR3 here is CASSPSVGPTAGGNSPLHF. In DNA, the CDR3 is TGTGCCAGCAGCCCAAGTGTGGGGCCCACGGCAGGGGGTAATTCACCCCTCCACTTT.